The 29 T cell receptor beta chains below come from one sample, sequenced in a study of blood T cell repertoires in COVID-19. The assay was immunoSEQ multiplex PCR, and TCRdb's table has in-frame clones only and misses some. The profile shows 70,000 to 95,000 clones, more than 80% of them singletons. Input material: peripheral blood. The receptors derive from a man aged 45-60 years with COVID-19, enrolled during active disease.

The V gene is TRBV15, the J gene TRBJ2-7, with a possible D match to TRBD2 (5 bases). The germline V and J ends were trimmed by 8 bases and 4 bases, with 15 bases remaining between them. The CDR3 has 13 amino acids. Germline V gives CDR1 LNHNV, CDR2 YYDKDF (reference sequence). The CDR3 DNA sequence: TGTGCCACCGCTCAGCGGCCGGGGTACGAGCAGTACTTC. As protein: CATAQRPGYEQYF.

The chain's CDR3 is CASSSEGEQFF. Written as DNA, the CDR3 is TGTGCCAGCAGCTCCGAGGGTGAGCAGTTCTTC. This chain links TRBV11-3 with TRBJ2-1, with D perhaps matching TRBD2 (5 bases). This CDR3 spans 11 amino acids. The germline V gene encodes CDR1 SGHNT and CDR2 YENEEA. The V end lost 4 bases, the J end lost 9 bases, and 7 bases lay between the germline ends.

The chain carries TRBV19 and TRBJ2-7; TRBD1 matches at 7 bases. Trimming at V came to 5 bases and at J to 6 bases, leaving 7 bases not matched to a gene. Germline values: CDR1 LNHDA, CDR2 SQIVND (reference sequence). The CDR3 has 13 amino acids. CDR3 DNA sequence: TGTGCCAGTAGTTCCAAACAGGGGATCGAGCAGTACTTC. Encoded protein: CASSSKQGIEQYF. Full variable domain (outside the CDR3, taken from reference TRBV19 and TRBJ2-7): DGGITQSPKYLFRKEGQNVTLSCEQNLNHDAMYWYRQDPGQGLRLIYYSQIVNDFQKGDIAEGYSVSREKKESFPLTVTSAQKNPTAFYLCASSSKQGIEQYFGPGTRLTVT.

V is TRBV19 and J is TRBJ1-3, with 7 positions matching TRBD1. The CDR3 contains 16 residues. V trimming: 5 bases; J trimming: 1 base; junction bases outside the gene matches: 8. Germline CDR1 LNHDA, CDR2 SQIVND (reference sequence). The DNA of the CDR3 is TGTGCCAGTAGTTCTCGGACAGGTCGTTCTGGAAACACCATATATTTT. This translates into CASSSRTGRSGNTIYF. The full variable domain, in which reference TRBV19 and TRBJ1-3 provide the parts outside the CDR3, is DGGITQSPKYLFRKEGQNVTLSCEQNLNHDAMYWYRQDPGQGLRLIYYSQIVNDFQKGDIAEGYSVSREKKESFPLTVTSAQKNPTAFYLCASSSRTGRSGNTIYFGEGSWLTVV.

The rearrangement joins TRBV12-3 or TRBV12-4 to TRBJ2-7, with TRBD2 matching 8 bases. This CDR3 contains 13 residues. The V and J ends lost 6 bases and 3 bases, in that order; junction bases with no gene match: 4. The CDR3 DNA reads TGTGCCAGCAGGCGGGGGGCCCTCTACGAGCAGTACTTC. Translated, it gives CASRRGALYEQYF.

The J gene is TRBJ1-1, the V gene TRBV18; tentatively, D is TRBD1 (5 bases). The V and J ends lost 3 bases and 4 bases respectively, with 12 bases between them. The germline V gene has CDR1 KGHSH and CDR2 LQKENI. The CDR3 covers 14 residues. CDR3 coding DNA: TGTGCCAGCTCACCCCAGACAGTTAGCACTGAAGCTTTCTTT. This sequence encodes CASSPQTVSTEAFF.

This chain links TRBV6-5 with TRBJ1-6; TRBD1 is a possible D gene (5 bases). The ends were cut back, 4 bases at V and 6 bases at J, with 7 bases in the middle. The CDR3 has 13 residues. The germline CDR1 and CDR2 sequences are MNHEY and SVGAGI. This CDR3 reads CASSWQGNSPLHF. The DNA for the CDR3 is TGTGCCAGCAGTTGGCAGGGTAATTCACCCCTCCACTTT.

The rearrangement links TRBV19 to TRBJ1-5, with 7 nucleotides matching TRBD1. This CDR3 spans 14 amino acids. Looked up from germline, CDR1 is LNHDA and CDR2 is SQIVND (reference sequence). V trimming: 5 bases; J trimming: 3 bases; junction bases outside the gene matches: 4. The CDR3 region is CASSRGQVNQPQHF. As DNA, the CDR3 is TGTGCCAGTAGTCGTGGACAGGTCAATCAGCCCCAGCATTTT.

This clone has a handful of counts. The chain is built from TRBV12-3 or TRBV12-4 and TRBJ1-5; no definite D call. CDR3 length equals 13 residues. The V gene lost 7 bases and the J gene lost 6 bases, with 13 bases spanning the gap. The CDR3 is CASINGGGQPQHF. In DNA form, the CDR3 reads TGTGCCAGCATCAATGGAGGAGGTCAGCCCCAGCATTTT.

V usage is TRBV7-3 and J usage is TRBJ2-7, with 7 positions matching TRBD1. The length of the CDR3 is 14 residues. Germline CDR1 SGHTA, CDR2 FQGTGA. V shed 5 bases and J 2 bases; nucleotides not matched to a gene: 6. CDR3: CASSPRGGAYEQYF. The CDR3 nucleotides read TGTGCCAGCAGCCCCCGAGGGGGCGCCTACGAGCAGTACTTC.

This chain uses TRBV9 with TRBJ2-3; D possibly corresponds to TRBD2 (6 bases). This CDR3 has 14 residues. Trimming cost V 2 bases and J 1 base, with 8 bases left between them. Germline values: CDR1 SGDLS, CDR2 YYNGEE. The DNA for the CDR3 is TGTGCCAGCAGCGTGGGGGGACGCACAGATACGCAGTATTTT. Translation gives CASSVGGRTDTQYF.

The chain links TRBV19 to TRBJ2-5; 9 bases are shared with TRBD2. CDR3 length: 15 residues. V lost 3 bases to trimming and J lost 4 bases; unmatched junction nucleotides: 6. Germline V gene data show CDR1 as LNHDA and CDR2 as SQIVND (reference sequence). This CDR3 reads CASSIGGGAGETQYF. Written as DNA, the CDR3 is TGTGCCAGTAGTATCGGCGGGGGGGCCGGAGAGACCCAGTACTTC.

CDR3 sequence (DNA): TGCAGCGCCATTACCGGGTCAGGGGAGACCCAGTACTTC. This codes for CSAITGSGETQYF. The chain carries TRBV29-1 and TRBJ2-5; TRBD1 might be the D (5 bases). The ends were cut back, 7 bases at V and 5 bases at J, with 17 bases in the middle. There are 13 residues in the CDR3. From germline, CDR1 is SQVTM and CDR2 ANQGSEA. Together with reference TRBV29-1 and TRBJ2-5, the CDR3 gives the full variable domain: SAVISQKPSRDICQRGTSLTIQCQVDSQVTMMFWYRQQPGQSLTLIATANQGSEATYESGFVIDKFPISRPNLTFSTLTVSNMSPEDSSIYLCSAITGSGETQYFGPGTRLLVL.

This clone has more than one count but fewer than ten. The chain recombines TRBV18 with TRBJ1-5; tentative D call: TRBD1 (6 bases). CDR1 and CDR2 from the germline V gene are KGHSH and LQKENI. Trimming took off 3 bases at V and 3 bases at J, with 9 bases between the two ends. The CDR3 is made up of 14 amino acids. The CDR3 sequence: CASSPQGFNQPQHF. The CDR3 DNA is TGTGCCAGCTCACCTCAGGGGTTCAATCAGCCCCAGCATTTT.

The gene calls are TRBV7-9 and TRBJ1-1, with D perhaps matching TRBD1 (6 bases). The germline V gene has CDR1 SEHNR and CDR2 FQNEAQ (reference sequence). The CDR3 has 15 residues. Between the trimmed V and J ends, which lost 5 bases and 4 bases, there was a span of 17 bases. CDR3 bases: TGTGCCAGCAGCCTTATGGACTCCAGGGGCACTGAAGCTTTCTTT. As protein: CASSLMDSRGTEAFF.

The V gene is TRBV28, the J gene TRBJ2-7; possible D gene TRBD1, 5 bases. Germline assignment: CDR1 MDHEN and CDR2 SYDVKM. The CDR3 has 14 amino acids. V was trimmed by 7 bases and J by 0 bases, leaving 13 bases between them. Here the CDR3 DNA reads TGTGCCAGCATGCAAGCAGGGCCCTCCTACGAGCAGTACTTC. Amino acid sequence: CASMQAGPSYEQYF. The full variable domain, completed using reference TRBV28 and TRBJ2-7, is DVKVTQSSRYLVKRTGEKVFLECVQDMDHENMFWYRQDPGLGLRLIYFSYDVKMKEKGDIPEGYSVSREKKERFSLILESASTNQTSMYLCASMQAGPSYEQYFGPGTRLTVT.

The chain couples TRBV6-5 to TRBJ1-5, with D possibly matching TRBD1 (6 bases). In germline, CDR1 is MNHEY, CDR2 SVGAGI. CDR3 length: 13 residues. V was trimmed by 6 bases and J by 7 bases, leaving 13 bases between them. DNA of the CDR3: TGTGCCAGCAGCACAGGGTTGGAACAGCCCCAGCATTTT. It translates to CASSTGLEQPQHF.

For the CDR3, the DNA is TGTGCCAGCAGCGGACTAGCGGGGGGGACCGGGGAGCTGTTTTTT. Protein: CASSGLAGGTGELFF. This chain links TRBV9 with TRBJ2-2, with 14 bases fitting TRBD2. Trimming removed 3 bases from V and 5 bases from J; junction bases left unmatched: 0. Germline CDR1 reads SGDLS; CDR2 reads YYNGEE. The CDR3 spans 15 residues.

V gene TRBV10-3 combines with J gene TRBJ1-2, with 7 bases matching TRBD1. V lost 10 bases to trimming and J lost 4 bases; unmatched junction nucleotides: 6. The germline V gene encodes CDR1 ENHRY and CDR2 SYGVKD. CDR3 length: 12 residues. The CDR3 reads CATGQDLYGYTF. In nucleotides, the CDR3 is TGTGCCACCGGACAGGATCTCTATGGCTACACCTTC.

The chain combines TRBV5-1 with TRBJ1-4, with TRBD1 identical over 11 bases. This CDR3 region has 15 residues. Per the germline V gene, CDR1 is SGHRS and CDR2 is YFSETQ. V lost 4 bases, J lost 8 bases, and 7 bases stayed unmatched. As DNA, the CDR3 is TGCGCCAGCAGCCAAGGACAGGGGGCGTACGAAAAACTGTTTTTT. Translating gives CASSQGQGAYEKLFF.

This chain joins TRBV9 and TRBJ2-1; 9 nucleotides match TRBD2. The CDR3 has 15 amino acids. V was clipped by 3 bases and J by 7 bases; unmatched bases: 8. Germline values: CDR1 SGDLS, CDR2 YYNGEE. In DNA, the CDR3 is TGTGCCAGCAGCGATATAGCGGGGGCTAGTAATGAGCAGTTCTTC. Amino acid sequence: CASSDIAGASNEQFF. The full variable domain, completed using reference TRBV9 and TRBJ2-1, is DSGVTQTPKHLITATGQRVTLRCSPRSGDLSVYWYQQSLDQGLQFLIQYYNGEERAKGNILERFSAQQFPDLHSELNLSSLELGDSALYFCASSDIAGASNEQFFGPGTRLTVL.

V is TRBV7-9 and J is TRBJ1-3, with TRBD1 identical over 9 bases. The CDR3 covers 16 residues. The germline gives CDR1 SEHNR, CDR2 FQNEAQ (reference sequence). J was trimmed by 0 bases and V by 5 bases; bases with no gene match: 5. CDR3 sequence: CASSPPGQGSGNTIYF. The CDR3 DNA reads as TGTGCCAGCAGCCCACCGGGACAGGGCTCTGGAAACACCATATATTTT. Looking up the rest from reference TRBV7-9 and TRBJ1-3 gives the full variable domain: DTGVSQNPRHKITKRGQNVTFRCDPISEHNRLYWYRQTLGQGPEFLTYFQNEAQLEKSRLLSDRFSAERPKGSFSTLEIQRTEQGDSAMYLCASSPPGQGSGNTIYFGEGSWLTVV.

This chain connects TRBV30 to TRBJ2-7, with D unclear. CDR1 and CDR2 (germline): GTSNPN, SVGIG (reference sequence). This CDR3 comprises 13 residues. Trimming left V 2 bases short and J 3 bases short, with 11 bases between. CDR3 sequence (DNA): TGTGCCTGGAGTCCCTCGCCCTACTACGAGCAGTACTTC. This gives the protein CAWSPSPYYEQYF.

The chain has TRBV7-3 and TRBJ2-1, with a weak D call TRBD1 (6 bases). The CDR3 contains 15 residues. Germline V gene data show CDR1 as SGHTA and CDR2 as FQGTGA. The V end was cut by 5 bases, the J end by 8 bases, with 19 bases between. The CDR3 bases are TGTGCCAGCAGCACCACAGGGTGGGGCGGCGATGAGCAGTTCTTC. Translation: CASSTTGWGGDEQFF.

V usage is TRBV27 and J usage is TRBJ2-7; 7 bases agree with TRBD1. With V trimmed by 6 bases and J by 3 bases, 8 bases remained unmatched. Germline CDR1 and CDR2: MNHEY and SMNVEV (reference sequence). This CDR3 has 14 residues. CDR3 DNA sequence: TGTGCCAGCAGCAAGGGGGCCCCCAGCTACGAGCAGTACTTC. Translated, it gives CASSKGAPSYEQYF.

This clone has only one observation. The rearrangement uses TRBV5-1 and TRBJ1-5; possibly TRBD1 for D (5 bases). V was shortened by 5 bases and J by 0 bases, with 21 bases between the two germline ends. CDR1 SGHRS and CDR2 YFSETQ come from the germline V gene. This CDR3 has 18 amino acids. The DNA for the CDR3 is TGCGCCAGCAGGTTAACAGGTTCTCCAGATTATAGCAATCAGCCCCAGCATTTT. Translation gives CASRLTGSPDYSNQPQHF. Drawing the rest from reference TRBV5-1 and TRBJ1-5, the complete variable domain is KAGVTQTPRYLIKTRGQQVTLSCSPISGHRSVSWYQQTPGQGLQFLFEYFSETQRNKGNFPGRFSGRQFSNSRSEMNVSTLELGDSALYLCASRLTGSPDYSNQPQHFGDGTRLSIL.

The gene calls are TRBV5-1 and TRBJ1-2, with 9 bases identical to TRBD1. From germline, CDR1 is SGHRS and CDR2 YFSETQ. The CDR3 consists of 14 residues. The V segment lost 6 bases and the J segment 3 bases; nucleotides outside the gene matches: 6. The CDR3 DNA follows: TGCGCCAGCAACCCGGGACAGGGAGACTATGGCTACACCTTC. This codes for CASNPGQGDYGYTF.

The CDR3 loop is CASTPLIADEQFF. The CDR3 bases are TGCGCCAGCACTCCCCTTATTGCGGATGAGCAGTTCTTC. The V and J genes are TRBV5-1 and TRBJ2-1; D call uncertain. The CDR3 is made up of 13 amino acids. CDR1 is SGHRS and CDR2 is YFSETQ in the germline V gene. V was trimmed by 6 bases and J by 8 bases, leaving 15 bases between them.

The CDR3, as DNA: TGCAGCGTTGGCCAGGGGAACGATGGCTACACCTTC. The encoded protein is CSVGQGNDGYTF. The rearrangement uses TRBV29-1 and TRBJ1-2, with D possibly being TRBD1 (6 bases). The CDR3 contains 12 residues. Germline loops: CDR1 SQVTM, CDR2 ANQGSEA. V lost 4 bases, J lost 6 bases, and 12 bases lay in between.